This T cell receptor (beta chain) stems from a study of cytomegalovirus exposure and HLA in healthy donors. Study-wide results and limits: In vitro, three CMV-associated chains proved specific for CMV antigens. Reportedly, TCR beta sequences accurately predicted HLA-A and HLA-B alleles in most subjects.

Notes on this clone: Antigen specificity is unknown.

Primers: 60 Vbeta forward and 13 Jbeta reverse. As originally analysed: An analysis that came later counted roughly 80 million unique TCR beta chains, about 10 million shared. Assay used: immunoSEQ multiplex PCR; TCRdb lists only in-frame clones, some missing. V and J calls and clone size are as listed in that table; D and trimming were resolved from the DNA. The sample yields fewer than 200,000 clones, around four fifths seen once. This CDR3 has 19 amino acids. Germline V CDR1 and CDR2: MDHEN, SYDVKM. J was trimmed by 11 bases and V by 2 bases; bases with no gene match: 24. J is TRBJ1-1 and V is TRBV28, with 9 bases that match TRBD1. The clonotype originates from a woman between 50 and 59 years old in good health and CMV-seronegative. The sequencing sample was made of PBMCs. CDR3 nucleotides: TGTGCCAGCAGTTTAGGGGGCCCGCGGACAGGGGAGTCCCGCGGAAAGGCTTTCTTT. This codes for CASSLGGPRTGESRGKAFF.